This T cell receptor (beta chain) was sequenced in a study of blood T cell repertoires in COVID-19 (TCRdb year 2020). For context, the study as a whole: Samples from collaborators originated in the United States, Italy and Spain and spanned both the acute and convalescent phases of COVID-19. The prospective study material was composed of cDNA or gDNA derived from T cells, B-cell-depleted T cells, or PBMCs. The dataset comprised deeply sampled blood TCRbeta repertoires from subjects exposed to, actively infected with, or recovered from COVID-19. The repertoires were released in a freely available public database meant as a resource for research on the immune response to SARS-CoV-2. Samples came from the ongoing ImmuneRACE study (first 160 participants) plus 1,254 subjects from 6 global collaborators. The sample metadata nearly always contained a de-identified subject ID, COVID-19 status, age in years and sex. HLA class I and class II types, where available, came from metadata supplied by the sample provider rather than from assay-based typing. General study outcomes and caveats: The amount of clinical and demographic metadata varied by source and participant and was provided uncurated.

This clone was seen a few times. What antigen it recognizes has not been identified. No much larger clone is present one base from it, and per-base qualities are unavailable. In the prospective study, participants were about 18 to 95 years old, resided in about two dozen geographic areas of the United States, and were enrolled through a virtual design. In the prospective study, participants were assigned to cohorts based on the clinical history participants reported in a screening survey and a study questionnaire. ImmuneRACE Cohort 3 recovered participants were defined by two consecutive negative NP/OP PCR tests, healthcare professional clearance, or symptom resolution. Each participant in the prospective study had whole blood, serum and a nasopharyngeal or oropharyngeal swab collected by mobile phlebotomists. Additional blood draws and questionnaires over an approximately 2-month period could optionally be provided by prospective study participants. Blood samples from the prospective study were shipped frozen or at room temperature prior to DNA extraction.

TCRbeta CDR3 regions were amplified from genomic DNA by means of the immunoSEQ Assay, a bias-controlled multiplex PCR. The authors processed their data as follows. Within the assay, amplification of reference gene primers was used to estimate how many nucleated cells each sample contained. To quantify the absolute abundance of each unique TCRbeta CDR3 rearrangement, sequence reads were collapsed and filtered. For each sample, productive Simpson clonality was calculated by taking the square root of Simpson's diversity index across productive rearrangements. TCRdb holds this immuneACCESS table with in-frame rearrangements only. Some clones are missing; in checked studies, unresolved V genes explain under half, and the rest has no known cause. Clonal size and the V and J genes are those of that table, whereas D and trimming came from the DNA. A total of about 180,000 clones appear in this sample, roughly 86% of them only once. The top ten hold 7% to 10% of the sample.

A distance of 3 bases separates the germline ends of V and J, which lose 2 bases and 4 bases respectively. From its cysteine to its phenylalanine, the CDR3 spans 11 amino acids. CDR3 DNA only is kept here, 33 bases in frame from base 1. Sequences MNHEY (CDR1) and SMNVEV (CDR2) are obtained from the germline V gene (reference sequence). This TCR derives from a woman aged 25 to 45 who had recovered from COVID-19. The sample taken for sequencing was PBMCs or T cells enriched from blood (not recorded which). Here the chain combines TRBV27 and TRBJ2-7; no confident D gene assignment can be made. The CDR3 region has the sequence CASSLPYEQYF. At the DNA level, the sequence is TGTGCCAGCAGTTTACCTTACGAGCAGTACTTC.